The T cell receptor (beta chain) described here comes from a study of cytomegalovirus exposure and HLA in healthy donors. General study results and limits: A few CMV-associated chains were confirmed in vitro to be specific for CMV antigens. Previously analyzed data showed that most TCR beta V segments were productive at a frequency of about 90% or about 30%.

The CDR3 spans 12 residues. Trimming cost V 3 bases and J 4 bases, with 5 bases left between them. CDR1 is SGDLS, CDR2 YYNGEE, per germline. The primer mix had 60 Vbeta and 13 Jbeta primers. In the study's own analysis: Roughly 11 million of the 80 million or so unique TCR beta chains counted in a later analysis were shared. Using immunoSEQ multiplex PCR, the repertoire was profiled, and TCRdb retains in-frame clones only, with some absent. V and J calls and clone size follow that table, whereas D and trimming were derived from the DNA. The profile shows approximately 190,000 clones, about 84% of them singletons. On this clone itself: Its specificity is unknown.

The chain links TRBV9 to TRBJ2-1; D gene ambiguous. The sample comprised PBMCs. This clonotype was obtained from a woman aged 30 to 39 in good health and CMV-seropositive. CDR3 DNA sequence: TGTGCCAGCAGCGCCGAGTACAATGAGCAGTTCTTC. Encoded protein: CASSAEYNEQFF.